These 20 T cell receptor beta chains came from one sample sequenced in a study of CD8 T cells in Susac syndrome. When the RNA was reverse transcribed, random hexamers were used with an input of about 0.5 to 1 ug. TCRdb itself ran the immunoSEQ multiplex PCR reads through MiXCR, one entry per CDR3 protein. This table holds some 200,000 distinct CDR3 sequences, roughly 94% found once. Sequencing was done on a sample of CD8+ T cells from PBMCs. These receptors came from a human donor with Susac syndrome.

The chain recombines TRBV6-5 with TRBJ2-1; D gene unclear. The CDR3 runs to 14 residues. Trimming stripped 4 bases from V and 7 bases from J, with 14 bases between. CDR1 and CDR2 from the germline V gene are MNHEY and SVGAGI. The CDR3 coding sequence is TGTGCCAGCAGTTTATCAACCCAATTGAATGAGCAGTTCTTC. This gives the protein CASSLSTQLNEQFF.

The gene calls are TRBV29-1 and TRBJ2-7; D gene ambiguous. The CDR3 is 9 residues long. The V gene's germline CDR1 is SQVTM and CDR2 ANQGSEA. With 3 bases removed from V and 6 bases from J, the gap between germline ends came to 3 bases. CDR3 DNA: TGCAGCGTTGAGGGCGAGCAGTACTTC. As protein: CSVEGEQYF.

This chain links TRBV5-1 with TRBJ2-3, with 8 bases that match TRBD1. After removal of 3 bases from V and 5 bases from J, the junction contained 5 bases not matched to a gene. The CDR3 consists of 14 residues. The germline V gene encodes CDR1 SGHRS and CDR2 YFSETQ. The CDR3 region is CASSSDRAIDTQYF. The CDR3 bases are TGCGCCAGCAGCTCGGACAGGGCAATAGATACGCAGTATTTT.

The chain has TRBV19 and TRBJ2-1; a weak D match, TRBD2 (7 bases). Germline-derived CDR1 and CDR2 are LNHDA and SQIVND (reference sequence). Deletions cut 6 bases from V and 8 bases from J, with 20 bases between. The CDR3 length is 15 residues. The CDR3 bases are TGTGCCAGTAGAGGGGGAGGGCGCAAGATCCATGAGCAGTTCTTC. Amino acid sequence: CASRGGGRKIHEQFF.

The J gene is TRBJ2-6, the V gene TRBV28; no reliable D call. V gave up 2 bases and J gave up 0 bases, with 5 bases separating them. This CDR3 has 15 amino acids. From germline, CDR1 is MDHEN and CDR2 SYDVKM. In DNA, the CDR3 is TGTGCCAGCAGTTTAACGGACTCTGGGGCCAACGTCCTGACTTTC. Its protein is CASSLTDSGANVLTF.

The rearrangement uses TRBV25-1 and TRBJ1-2, with D possibly being TRBD1 (5 bases). The CDR3 is 14 residues long. V was pared by 0 bases and J by 7 bases, with 12 bases between. The germline V gene has CDR1 MGHDK and CDR2 SYGVNS. Here the CDR3 DNA reads TGTGCCAGCAGTGAATATGAGGGGCGAGGTGGCTACACCTTC. Translation: CASSEYEGRGGYTF.

The chain links TRBV11-2 to TRBJ1-1, with a weak D call TRBD1 (5 bases). Per the germline V gene, CDR1 is SGHAT and CDR2 is FQNNGV. V lost 5 bases to trimming and J lost 6 bases, with 16 bases between them. CDR3 length: 14 amino acids. The CDR3 DNA sequence: TGTGCCAGCAGCCCACAAACATTGGGGGCTGAAGCTTTCTTT. This translates into CASSPQTLGAEAFF.

This chain connects TRBV12-3 or TRBV12-4 to TRBJ1-5; 8 bases align to TRBD1. J gave up 6 bases and V 5 bases, and 15 bases lay outside the gene matches. The CDR3 has 17 residues. The CDR3 DNA follows: TGTGCCAGCAGTGCAACCCCGACAGGGGCGCTCCCTCAGCCCCAGCATTTT. It codes for CASSATPTGALPQPQHF.

This clonotype appeared a single time. The V gene is TRBV7-9, the J gene TRBJ1-1, with D possibly matching TRBD1 (5 bases). The germline gives CDR1 SEHNR, CDR2 FQNEAQ (reference sequence). The CDR3 loop spans 14 amino acids. Trimming stripped 0 bases from V and 1 base from J, with 6 bases between. CDR3 nucleotides: TGTGCCAGCAGCTTAGCAGGGGAGAACACTGAAGCTTTCTTT. This encodes CASSLAGENTEAFF.

This sequence joins TRBV18 and TRBJ2-1; D gene unclear. CDR3 length: 12 amino acids. Germline CDR1 reads KGHSH; CDR2 reads LQKENI. The V and J ends lost 3 bases and 7 bases respectively, with 7 bases between them. CDR3: CASSPAVNEQFF. The CDR3 nucleotides are TGTGCCAGCTCACCCGCGGTGAATGAGCAGTTCTTC.

The V and J genes are TRBV13 and TRBJ1-4; D remains unclear. The CDR3 sequence is 13 residues long. The germline V gene encodes CDR1 PRHDT and CDR2 FYEKMQ (reference sequence). Trimming took 1 base from V and 5 from J, leaving 5 bases between them. CDR3 protein: CASSLDGNEKLFF. As DNA, the CDR3 is TGTGCCAGCAGCTTAGATGGGAATGAAAAACTGTTTTTT.

This sequence joins TRBV15 and TRBJ1-1; 7 nucleotides match TRBD1. This CDR3 has 16 residues. The germline CDR1 and CDR2 sequences are LNHNV and YYDKDF (reference sequence). The ends lost 1 base at V and 3 bases at J; junction bases unmatched: 8. CDR3: CATSRGQGDGDTEAFF. The DNA of the CDR3 is TGTGCCACCAGCAGAGGACAGGGCGACGGGGACACTGAAGCTTTCTTT.

The J gene is TRBJ2-7, the V gene TRBV27, with D possibly being TRBD1 (5 bases). The CDR3 has 15 residues. Germline V gives CDR1 MNHEY, CDR2 SMNVEV (reference sequence). V lost 3 bases, J lost 6 bases, and 18 bases lay in between. The CDR3 protein is CASSLATDIDREQYF. Here the CDR3 DNA reads TGTGCCAGCAGTTTGGCGACAGACATTGATCGCGAGCAGTACTTC.

The chain joins TRBV12-3 or TRBV12-4 to TRBJ2-7; 8 bases line up with TRBD1. The CDR3 loop spans 15 amino acids. J gave up 7 bases and V 5 bases, and 13 bases lay outside the gene matches. The CDR3 nucleotides are TGTGCCAGCAGTGCCCCCGGGACAGGAGGTTCGGAGCAGTACTTC. Its translation: CASSAPGTGGSEQYF.

The J gene is TRBJ2-4, the V gene TRBV19, with 9 bases fitting TRBD1. The CDR3 is 14 amino acids. Germline V gene lookup returns CDR1 LNHDA and CDR2 SQIVND (reference sequence). Losses at the gene ends were 9 bases for V and 1 base for J; bases not matched to a gene: 4. The CDR3 loop is CASGDRVAKNIQYF. The CDR3 DNA reads TGTGCCAGCGGGGACAGGGTGGCCAAAAACATTCAGTACTTC.

V is TRBV27 and J is TRBJ2-1; maybe TRBD1 (6 bases). Trimming left V 6 bases short and J 7 bases short, with 16 bases between. Germline-derived CDR1 and CDR2 are MNHEY and SMNVEV (reference sequence). The CDR3 has 14 amino acids. CDR3 loop: CASSPGVRFNEQFF. The CDR3 bases are TGTGCCAGCAGCCCAGGGGTAAGGTTTAATGAGCAGTTCTTC.

The rearrangement links TRBV6-1 to TRBJ2-7, with a possible D match to TRBD1 (6 bases). CDR3 length: 13 residues. The V gene lost 8 bases and the J gene lost 3 bases, with 14 bases spanning the gap. The germline CDR1 and CDR2 sequences are MNHNS and SASEGT. This CDR3 is CASGGRADYEQYF. CDR3 DNA: TGTGCCAGCGGGGGCAGGGCGGACTACGAGCAGTACTTC.

The chain carries TRBV15 and TRBJ1-2; D unclear. The CDR3 consists of 13 residues. The germline V and J ends were trimmed by 6 bases and 4 bases, with 12 bases remaining between them. In germline, CDR1 is LNHNV, CDR2 YYDKDF (reference sequence). The CDR3 bases are TGTGCCACCAGTGGCTACCAGGCCTATGGCTACACCTTC. Translating it yields CATSGYQAYGYTF.

This sequence joins TRBV2 and TRBJ2-3, with 7 bases lining up with TRBD1. Germline CDR1 reads SNHLY; CDR2 reads FYNNEI. Trimming at V came to 4 bases and at J to 0 bases, leaving 4 bases not matched to a gene. The CDR3 extends over 15 amino acids. The CDR3 reads CASSAGTASTDTQYF. The CDR3 DNA is TGTGCCAGCAGTGCAGGGACAGCTAGCACAGATACGCAGTATTTT. Full variable domain (remainder filled in from reference TRBV2 and TRBJ2-3): EPEVTQTPSHQVTQMGQEVILRCVPISNHLYFYWYRQILGQKVEFLVSFYNNEISEKSEIFDDQFSVERPDGSNFTLKIRSTKLEDSAMYFCASSAGTASTDTQYFGPGTRLTVL.

The gene calls are TRBV5-5 and TRBJ2-5; the D gene is possibly TRBD1 (8 bases). The germline V and J ends were trimmed by 2 bases and 5 bases, with 16 bases remaining between them. Germline CDR1 is SGHKS and CDR2 is YYEKEE (reference sequence). The CDR3 covers 15 residues. Written as DNA, the CDR3 is TGTGCCAGCAGCTTCGGACAGGGAGGGTATGAGACCCAGTACTTC. Translation gives CASSFGQGGYETQYF.